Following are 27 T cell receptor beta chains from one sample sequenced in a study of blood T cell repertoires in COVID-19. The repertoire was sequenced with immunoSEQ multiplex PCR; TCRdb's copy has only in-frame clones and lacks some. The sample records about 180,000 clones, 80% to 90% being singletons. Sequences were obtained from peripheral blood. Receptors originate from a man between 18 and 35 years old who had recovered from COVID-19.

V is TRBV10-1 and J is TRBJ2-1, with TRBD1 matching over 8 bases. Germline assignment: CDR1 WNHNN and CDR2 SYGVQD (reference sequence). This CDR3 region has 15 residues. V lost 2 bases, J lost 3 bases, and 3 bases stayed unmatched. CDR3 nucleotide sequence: TGCGCCAGCAGTGAGAGACAGGGGTACTACAATGAGCAGTTCTTC. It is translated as CASSERQGYYNEQFF.

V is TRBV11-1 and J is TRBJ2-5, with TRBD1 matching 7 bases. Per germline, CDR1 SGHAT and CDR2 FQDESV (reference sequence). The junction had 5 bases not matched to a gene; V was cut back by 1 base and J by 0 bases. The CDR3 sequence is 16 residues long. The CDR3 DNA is TGTGCCAGCAGCTTAGGAGGGGGCTGGTACCAAGAGACCCAGTACTTC. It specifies CASSLGGGWYQETQYF.

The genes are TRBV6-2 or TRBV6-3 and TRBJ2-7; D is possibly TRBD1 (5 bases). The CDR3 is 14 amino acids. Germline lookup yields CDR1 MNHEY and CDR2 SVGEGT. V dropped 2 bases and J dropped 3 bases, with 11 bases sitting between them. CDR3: CASSYAQGDYEQYF. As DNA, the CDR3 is TGTGCCAGCAGTTACGCCCAGGGCGACTACGAGCAGTACTTC.

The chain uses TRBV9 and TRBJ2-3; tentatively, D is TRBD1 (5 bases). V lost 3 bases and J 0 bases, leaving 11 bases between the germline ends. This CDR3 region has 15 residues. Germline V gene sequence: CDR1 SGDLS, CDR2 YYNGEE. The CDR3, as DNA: TGTGCCAGCAGCGCGACAGATACTAGCACAGATACGCAGTATTTT. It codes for CASSATDTSTDTQYF. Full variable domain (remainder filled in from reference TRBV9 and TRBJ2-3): DSGVTQTPKHLITATGQRVTLRCSPRSGDLSVYWYQQSLDQGLQFLIQYYNGEERAKGNILERFSAQQFPDLHSELNLSSLELGDSALYFCASSATDTSTDTQYFGPGTRLTVL.

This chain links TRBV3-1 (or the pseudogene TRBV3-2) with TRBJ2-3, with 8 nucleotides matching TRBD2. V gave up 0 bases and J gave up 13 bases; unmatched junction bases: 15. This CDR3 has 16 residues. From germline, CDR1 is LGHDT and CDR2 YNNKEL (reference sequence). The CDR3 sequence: CASSQDRRLAGAREYF. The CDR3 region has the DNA TGTGCCAGCAGCCAAGATCGGCGGCTAGCGGGCGCTAGGGAGTATTTT.

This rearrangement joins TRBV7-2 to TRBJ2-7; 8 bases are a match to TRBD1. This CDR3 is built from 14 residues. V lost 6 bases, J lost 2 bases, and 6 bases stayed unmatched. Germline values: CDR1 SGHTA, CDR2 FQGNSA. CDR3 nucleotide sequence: TGTGCCAGCAGACCGACAGGGGCTACCTACGAGCAGTACTTC. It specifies CASRPTGATYEQYF.

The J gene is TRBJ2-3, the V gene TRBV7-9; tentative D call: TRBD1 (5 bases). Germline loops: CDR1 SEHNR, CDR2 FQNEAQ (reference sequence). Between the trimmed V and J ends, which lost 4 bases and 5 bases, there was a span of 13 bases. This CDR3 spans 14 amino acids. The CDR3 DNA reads TGTGCCAGCAGCTGGGGCCTCGACGGAGATACGCAGTATTTT. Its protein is CASSWGLDGDTQYF.

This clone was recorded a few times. CDR3 residues: CASSYPGQGASYTF. CDR3 DNA: TGTGCCAGCAGCTATCCGGGACAGGGGGCTAGCTACACCTTC. The chain has TRBV5-4 and TRBJ1-2, with 12 nucleotides matching TRBD1. The CDR3 contains 14 residues. Germline values: CDR1 SGHNT, CDR2 YYREEE (reference sequence). The J segment lost 9 bases and the V segment lost 3 bases, leaving 6 bases of the junction unmatched. The full variable domain, with the rest looked up from reference TRBV5-4 and TRBJ1-2, is ETGVTQSPTHLIKTRGQQVTLRCSSQSGHNTVSWYQQALGQGPQFIFQYYREEENGRGNFPPRFSGLQFPNYSSELNVNALELDDSALYLCASSYPGQGASYTFGSGTRLTVV.

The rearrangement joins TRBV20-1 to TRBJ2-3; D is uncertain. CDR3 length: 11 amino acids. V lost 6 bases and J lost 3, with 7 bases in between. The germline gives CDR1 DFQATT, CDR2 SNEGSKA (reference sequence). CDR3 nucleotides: TGCAGTGCAGCTAAGACAGATACGCAGTATTTT. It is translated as CSAAKTDTQYF.

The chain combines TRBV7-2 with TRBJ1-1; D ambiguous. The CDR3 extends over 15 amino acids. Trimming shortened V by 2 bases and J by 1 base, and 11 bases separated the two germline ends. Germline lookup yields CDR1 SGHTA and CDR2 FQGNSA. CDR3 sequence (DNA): TGTGCCAGCAGCTTATTGGAGGGAGCGAACACTGAAGCTTTCTTT. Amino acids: CASSLLEGANTEAFF.

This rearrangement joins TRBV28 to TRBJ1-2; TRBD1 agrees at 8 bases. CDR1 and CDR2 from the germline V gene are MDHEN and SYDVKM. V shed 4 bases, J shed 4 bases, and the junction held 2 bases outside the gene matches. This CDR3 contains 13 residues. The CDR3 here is CASSWGQVYGYTF. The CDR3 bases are TGTGCCAGCAGTTGGGGACAGGTCTATGGCTACACCTTC.

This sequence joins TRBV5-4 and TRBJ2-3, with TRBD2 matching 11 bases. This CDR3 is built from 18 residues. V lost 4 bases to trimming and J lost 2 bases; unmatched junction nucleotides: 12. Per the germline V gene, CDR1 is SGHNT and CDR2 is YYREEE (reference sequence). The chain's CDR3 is CASSPRPTSGTHTDTQYF. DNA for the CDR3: TGTGCCAGCAGCCCGAGGCCGACTAGCGGGACGCACACAGATACGCAGTATTTT. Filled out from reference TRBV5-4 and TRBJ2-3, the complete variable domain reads ETGVTQSPTHLIKTRGQQVTLRCSSQSGHNTVSWYQQALGQGPQFIFQYYREEENGRGNFPPRFSGLQFPNYSSELNVNALELDDSALYLCASSPRPTSGTHTDTQYFGPGTRLTVL.

CDR3 sequence: CASRFGGVGEQYF. In nucleotides, the CDR3 is TGTGCCAGCCGATTCGGAGGGGTGGGCGAGCAGTACTTC. V is TRBV12-3 or TRBV12-4 and J is TRBJ2-7, with D possibly TRBD2 on 6 matching bases. This CDR3 contains 13 residues. Trimming took 8 bases from V and 6 from J, leaving 17 bases between them.

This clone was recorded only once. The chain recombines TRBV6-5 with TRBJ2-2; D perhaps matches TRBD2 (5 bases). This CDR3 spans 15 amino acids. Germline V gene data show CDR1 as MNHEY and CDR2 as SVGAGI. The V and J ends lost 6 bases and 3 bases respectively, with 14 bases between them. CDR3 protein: CASRGEGWYTGELFF. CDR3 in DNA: TGTGCCAGCAGGGGAGAGGGTTGGTACACCGGGGAGCTGTTTTTT.

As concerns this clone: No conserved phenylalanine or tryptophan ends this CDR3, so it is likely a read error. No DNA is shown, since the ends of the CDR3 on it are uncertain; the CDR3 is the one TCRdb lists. The CDR3 loop is CASSGAGTGAL. This chain uses TRBV2 with TRBJ2-7; the table's TRBD1 call for D was not verified on the DNA. The CDR3 has 11 residues if both end residues are counted. Germline V gene lookup returns CDR1 SNHLY and CDR2 FYNNEI.

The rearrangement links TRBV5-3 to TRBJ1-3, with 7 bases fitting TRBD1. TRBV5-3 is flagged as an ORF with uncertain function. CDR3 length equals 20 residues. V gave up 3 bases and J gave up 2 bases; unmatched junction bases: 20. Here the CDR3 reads CARSSCPIDRVGTAGNTIYF. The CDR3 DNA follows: TGTGCCAGAAGCTCTTGCCCAATCGACAGGGTCGGAACTGCTGGAAACACCATATATTTT.

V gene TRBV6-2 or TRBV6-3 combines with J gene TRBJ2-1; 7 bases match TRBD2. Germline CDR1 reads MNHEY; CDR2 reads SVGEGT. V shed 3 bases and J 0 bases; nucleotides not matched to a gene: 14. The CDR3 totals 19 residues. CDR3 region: CASSYSASGWTRSYNEQFF. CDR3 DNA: TGTGCCAGCAGTTATTCTGCTAGCGGATGGACCCGCTCCTACAATGAGCAGTTCTTC.

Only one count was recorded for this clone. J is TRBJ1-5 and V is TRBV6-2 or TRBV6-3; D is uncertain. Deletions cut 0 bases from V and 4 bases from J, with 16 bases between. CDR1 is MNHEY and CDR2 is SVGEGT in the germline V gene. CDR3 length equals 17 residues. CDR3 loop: CASSYSPGAYRNQPQHF. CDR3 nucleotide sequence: TGTGCCAGCAGTTACTCTCCCGGAGCGTATAGGAATCAGCCCCAGCATTTT.

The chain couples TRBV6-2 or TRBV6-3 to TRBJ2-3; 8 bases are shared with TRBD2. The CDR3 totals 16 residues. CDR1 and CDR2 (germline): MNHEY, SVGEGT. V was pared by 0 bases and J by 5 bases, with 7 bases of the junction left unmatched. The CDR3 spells CASSYSTSERRDTQYF. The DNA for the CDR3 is TGTGCCAGCAGTTACTCGACTAGCGAGAGGAGAGATACGCAGTATTTT.

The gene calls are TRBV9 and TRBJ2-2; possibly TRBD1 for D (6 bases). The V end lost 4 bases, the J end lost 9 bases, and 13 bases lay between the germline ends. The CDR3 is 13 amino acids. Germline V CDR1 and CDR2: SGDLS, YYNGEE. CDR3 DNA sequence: TGTGCCAGCAGCTCCAGCCGGGACAGGGAGCTGTTTTTT. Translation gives CASSSSRDRELFF.

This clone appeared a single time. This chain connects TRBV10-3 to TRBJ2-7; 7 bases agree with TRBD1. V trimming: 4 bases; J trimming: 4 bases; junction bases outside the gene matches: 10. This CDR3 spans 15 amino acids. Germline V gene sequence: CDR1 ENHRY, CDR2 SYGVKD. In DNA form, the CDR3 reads TGTGCCATCAGTGTAATGACAGGGCCTGATTACGAGCAGTACTTC. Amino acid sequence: CAISVMTGPDYEQYF.

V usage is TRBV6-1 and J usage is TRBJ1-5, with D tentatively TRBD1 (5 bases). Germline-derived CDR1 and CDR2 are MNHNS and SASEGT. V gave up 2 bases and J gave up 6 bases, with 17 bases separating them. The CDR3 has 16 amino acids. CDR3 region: CASSEKRGQVGQPQHF. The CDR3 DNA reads TGTGCCAGCAGTGAAAAAAGGGGTCAGGTCGGTCAGCCCCAGCATTTT.

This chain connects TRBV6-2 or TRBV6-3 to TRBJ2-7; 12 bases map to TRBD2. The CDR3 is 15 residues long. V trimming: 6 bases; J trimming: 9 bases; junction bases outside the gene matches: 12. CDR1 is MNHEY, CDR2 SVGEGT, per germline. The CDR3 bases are TGTGCCAGCAGCCCCATTCCTAGCGGGAGGGTGGCGCAGTACTTC. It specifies CASSPIPSGRVAQYF.

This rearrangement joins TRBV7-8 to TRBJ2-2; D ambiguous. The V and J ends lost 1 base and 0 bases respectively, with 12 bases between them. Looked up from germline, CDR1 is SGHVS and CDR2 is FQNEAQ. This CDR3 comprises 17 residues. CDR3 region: CASSLGGGNANTGELFF. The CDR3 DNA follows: TGTGCCAGCAGCTTAGGAGGCGGAAACGCGAACACCGGGGAGCTGTTTTTT.

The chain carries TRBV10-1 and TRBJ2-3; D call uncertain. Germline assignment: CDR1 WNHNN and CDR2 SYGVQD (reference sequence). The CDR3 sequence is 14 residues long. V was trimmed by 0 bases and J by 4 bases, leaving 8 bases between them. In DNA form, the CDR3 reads TGCGCCAGCAGTGAGTCACAGCTCCCAGATACGCAGTATTTT. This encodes CASSESQLPDTQYF.

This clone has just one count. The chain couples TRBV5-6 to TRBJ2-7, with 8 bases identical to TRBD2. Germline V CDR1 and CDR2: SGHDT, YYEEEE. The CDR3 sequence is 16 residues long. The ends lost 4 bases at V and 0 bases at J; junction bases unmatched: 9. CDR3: CASSRTAGDYSYEQYF. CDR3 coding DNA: TGTGCCAGCAGCCGGACAGCGGGAGATTACTCCTACGAGCAGTACTTC.

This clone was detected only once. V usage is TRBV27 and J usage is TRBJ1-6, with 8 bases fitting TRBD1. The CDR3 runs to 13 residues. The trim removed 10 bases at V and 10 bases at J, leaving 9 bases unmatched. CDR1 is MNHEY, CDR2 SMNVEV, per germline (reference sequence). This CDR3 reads CATLTGEESPLHF. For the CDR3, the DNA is TGTGCCACCCTGACAGGGGAAGAATCACCCCTCCACTTT.